A single sample gave rise to the 22 T cell receptor beta chains below, sequenced in a study of cytomegalovirus exposure and HLA in healthy donors. Vbeta (60) and Jbeta (13) primers were used in the PCR. The method was immunoSEQ multiplex PCR; TCRdb's version includes in-frame clones alone and lacks a portion of them. Seen here are about 130,000 clones, 70% to 90% observed once, and the top ten hold more than 1.5%. The sequenced sample consisted of PBMCs. Receptor source: a boy between 10 and 17 years old in good health and CMV-seronegative.

The gene calls are TRBV5-1 and TRBJ2-2; no firm D call. The CDR3 is made up of 14 amino acids. Trimming took off 1 base at V and 6 bases at J, with 10 bases between the two ends. Germline CDR1 SGHRS, CDR2 YFSETQ. The CDR3 loop is CASSLSFDSGELFF. Here the CDR3 DNA reads TGCGCCAGCAGCTTGTCTTTCGACTCCGGGGAGCTGTTTTTT.

The table lists this clone with a few counts. The chain links TRBV27 to TRBJ1-1; D is uncertain. This CDR3 has 14 amino acids. V lost 0 bases and J 4 bases, leaving 9 bases between the germline ends. Germline CDR1 and CDR2: MNHEY and SMNVEV (reference sequence). The CDR3 loop reads CASSLSYRFTEAFF. CDR3 nucleotides: TGTGCCAGCAGTTTATCCTACAGATTCACTGAAGCTTTCTTT.

The J gene is TRBJ2-1, the V gene TRBV11-3; D is unresolved. CDR3 length: 13 amino acids. Germline assignment: CDR1 SGHNT and CDR2 YENEEA. The V and J ends lost 0 bases and 9 bases respectively, with 9 bases between them. The CDR3 nucleotides are TGTGCCAGCAGCTTAGAGGTTGTGAGTGAGCAGTTCTTC. Translated: CASSLEVVSEQFF.

The chain uses TRBV9 and TRBJ1-6; D perhaps matches TRBD1 (6 bases). CDR3 length: 15 amino acids. The V end lost 1 base, the J end lost 6 bases, and 11 bases lay between the germline ends. Looked up from germline, CDR1 is SGDLS and CDR2 is YYNGEE. The CDR3 bases are TGTGCCAGCAGCGTACTACAGGGTTTTAATTCACCCCTCCACTTT. Its translation: CASSVLQGFNSPLHF.

The CDR3 reads CATSRGRVDADTQYF. CDR3 bases: TGTGCCACCAGCAGAGGCAGGGTAGACGCAGATACGCAGTATTTT. The chain links TRBV15 to TRBJ2-3; maybe TRBD1 (5 bases). The V end was cut by 1 base, the J end by 4 bases, with 12 bases between. Germline CDR1 reads LNHNV; CDR2 reads YYDKDF (reference sequence). This CDR3 comprises 15 residues.

The chain carries TRBV10-3 and TRBJ1-2, with D perhaps TRBD1 (5 bases). V gave up 4 bases and J gave up 3 bases, with 9 bases separating them. The CDR3 consists of 13 residues. Germline lookup yields CDR1 ENHRY and CDR2 SYGVKD. The DNA for the CDR3 is TGTGCCATCAGTGGGGGGGAGGACTATGGCTACACCTTC. As protein: CAISGGEDYGYTF.

This clone was detected only a few times. The rearrangement joins TRBV7-3 to TRBJ2-2; 7 bases line up with TRBD1. This CDR3 region has 14 residues. After removal of 0 bases from V and 6 bases from J, the junction contained 1 base not matched to a gene. The germline gives CDR1 SGHTA, CDR2 FQGTGA. The CDR3 nucleotides are TGTGCCAGCAGCTTAACAACAGGGGCCGGGGAGCTGTTTTTT. Protein sequence: CASSLTTGAGELFF.

The chain is built from TRBV5-1 and TRBJ2-1; 7 nucleotides agree with TRBD2. The CDR3 has 14 residues. V lost 5 bases and J lost 6; bases outside the gene matches: 8. Germline V lookup: CDR1 SGHRS, CDR2 YFSETQ. CDR3 amino acids: CASRREGGVNEQFF. The CDR3 nucleotides are TGCGCCAGCAGGAGGGAGGGAGGAGTCAATGAGCAGTTCTTC. Complete variable domain (other parts from reference TRBV5-1 and TRBJ2-1): KAGVTQTPRYLIKTRGQQVTLSCSPISGHRSVSWYQQTPGQGLQFLFEYFSETQRNKGNFPGRFSGRQFSNSRSEMNVSTLELGDSALYLCASRREGGVNEQFFGPGTRLTVL.

V gene TRBV6-5 combines with J gene TRBJ2-1; 7 bases fit TRBD2. Germline CDR1 is MNHEY and CDR2 is SVGAGI. This CDR3 region has 16 residues. The trim removed 1 base at V and 7 bases at J, leaving 10 bases unmatched. The CDR3 sequence is CASSYYRGSTINEQFF. The CDR3 DNA sequence: TGTGCCAGCAGTTACTATCGCGGGAGTACAATAAATGAGCAGTTCTTC.

This chain joins TRBV25-1 and TRBJ2-7; a possible D gene is TRBD1 (5 bases). V was cut by 2 bases and J by 3 bases, with 5 bases left in between. The germline V gene has CDR1 MGHDK and CDR2 SYGVNS. This CDR3 spans 12 amino acids. CDR3 DNA: TGTGCCAGCAGTGAACAGGGCTACGAGCAGTACTTC. Its translation is CASSEQGYEQYF.

This sequence joins TRBV25-1 and TRBJ2-1, with a tentative D call TRBD1 (6 bases). The CDR3 sequence is 13 residues long. V was pared by 2 bases and J by 10 bases, with 12 bases between. In germline, CDR1 is MGHDK, CDR2 SYGVNS. In DNA form, the CDR3 reads TGTGCCAGCAGTGAAGGGCTCGGGACAGAGCAGTTCTTC. This codes for CASSEGLGTEQFF.

The V gene is TRBV11-2, the J gene TRBJ2-1; D uncertain. V was trimmed by 8 bases and J by 8 bases, leaving 7 bases between them. This CDR3 has 10 amino acids. The germline V gene encodes CDR1 SGHAT and CDR2 FQNNGV. The CDR3 loop reads CASGIYEQFF. CDR3 sequence (DNA): TGTGCCAGCGGCATATATGAGCAGTTCTTC.

The rearrangement uses TRBV2 and TRBJ1-2, with 7 bases identical to TRBD1. The CDR3 has 12 residues. From germline, CDR1 is SNHLY and CDR2 FYNNEI. J lost 6 bases, V lost 2 bases, and 0 bases had no gene match. The CDR3 nucleotides read TGTGCCAGCAGTGAAACAGGGGATGGCTACACCTTC. Encoded protein: CASSETGDGYTF.

This clone was recorded a few times. V and J are TRBV5-4 and TRBJ1-1, with D maybe TRBD1 (6 bases). CDR1 SGHNT and CDR2 YYREEE come from the germline V gene (reference sequence). The V gene lost 4 bases and the J gene lost 0 bases, with 10 bases spanning the gap. The CDR3 loop spans 14 amino acids. CDR3 loop: CASSNGQMNTEAFF. The CDR3 coding sequence is TGTGCCAGCAGCAACGGACAGATGAACACTGAAGCTTTCTTT. Variable domain in full (rest from reference TRBV5-4 and TRBJ1-1): ETGVTQSPTHLIKTRGQQVTLRCSSQSGHNTVSWYQQALGQGPQFIFQYYREEENGRGNFPPRFSGLQFPNYSSELNVNALELDDSALYLCASSNGQMNTEAFFGQGTRLTVV.

This chain uses TRBV19 with TRBJ1-4, with TRBD1 identical over 10 bases. CDR3 length: 16 amino acids. V shed 5 bases and J 7 bases; nucleotides not matched to a gene: 10. Looked up from germline, CDR1 is LNHDA and CDR2 is SQIVND (reference sequence). The DNA of the CDR3 is TGTGCCAGTAGTTCCCCCGGGACAGGGGCCGGTGAAAAACTGTTTTTT. Residues: CASSSPGTGAGEKLFF.

The chain uses TRBV27 and TRBJ2-7; D is perhaps TRBD2 (6 bases). CDR3 length: 14 amino acids. The germline V gene encodes CDR1 MNHEY and CDR2 SMNVEV (reference sequence). The V end was cut by 5 bases, the J end by 6 bases, with 17 bases between. CDR3 sequence (DNA): TGTGCCAGCAGTCTCACACCGGGAGCTGTCGAGCAGTACTTC. It yields the protein CASSLTPGAVEQYF.

This sequence joins TRBV7-9 and TRBJ2-1; 9 bases map to TRBD2. Per germline, CDR1 SEHNR and CDR2 FQNEAQ (reference sequence). This CDR3 has 13 amino acids. The junction had 3 bases not matched to a gene; V was cut back by 5 bases and J by 7 bases. CDR3 amino acids: CASSISGSNEQFF. The CDR3 DNA is TGTGCCAGCAGCATTAGCGGGAGTAATGAGCAGTTCTTC.

This clone was counted once. J is TRBJ2-2 and V is TRBV5-1; the D gene is possibly TRBD1 (6 bases). Germline V lookup: CDR1 SGHRS, CDR2 YFSETQ. The CDR3 extends over 15 amino acids. V was shortened by 4 bases and J by 2 bases, with 12 bases between the two germline ends. The CDR3 protein is CASSGRTANTGELFF. CDR3 DNA sequence: TGCGCCAGCAGCGGACGGACAGCTAACACCGGGGAGCTGTTTTTT.

Only one count was recorded for this clone. The V gene is TRBV6-1, the J gene TRBJ2-1; no clear D gene. The V gene lost 2 bases and the J gene lost 9 bases, with 17 bases spanning the gap. The length of the CDR3 is 15 residues. Germline V gene lookup returns CDR1 MNHNS and CDR2 SASEGT. CDR3 in amino acids: CASSELPSRDAEQFF. CDR3 coding DNA: TGTGCCAGCAGTGAACTCCCGTCTCGAGATGCTGAGCAGTTCTTC.

J is TRBJ2-3 and V is TRBV5-4, with D perhaps TRBD1 (6 bases). V lost 2 bases and J lost 6, with 13 bases in between. CDR1 SGHNT and CDR2 YYREEE come from the germline V gene (reference sequence). The length of the CDR3 is 14 residues. The CDR3 is CASSLGGTRDTQYF. The DNA of the CDR3 is TGTGCCAGCAGCTTAGGGGGAACTAGGGATACGCAGTATTTT.

V usage is TRBV2 and J usage is TRBJ2-7, with D possibly matching TRBD1 (5 bases). V was trimmed by 7 bases and J by 1 base, leaving 11 bases between them. The CDR3 extends over 13 amino acids. Germline V CDR1 and CDR2: SNHLY, FYNNEI. The CDR3 spells CASNLRDSYEQYF. The DNA of the CDR3 is TGTGCCAGCAACCTCAGGGATTCCTACGAGCAGTACTTC. The full variable domain, rest sourced from reference TRBV2 and TRBJ2-7, is EPEVTQTPSHQVTQMGQEVILRCVPISNHLYFYWYRQILGQKVEFLVSFYNNEISEKSEIFDDQFSVERPDGSNFTLKIRSTKLEDSAMYFCASNLRDSYEQYFGPGTRLTVT.

This clone has more than one count but fewer than ten. This rearrangement joins TRBV7-9 to TRBJ1-2; TRBD1 matches at 7 bases. Germline loops: CDR1 SEHNR, CDR2 FQNEAQ (reference sequence). This CDR3 comprises 13 residues. The trim removed 5 bases at V and 8 bases at J, leaving 8 bases unmatched. The CDR3 DNA reads TGTGCCAGCAGCCTCACAGGGGTAGGAGGCTACACCTTC. Translating it yields CASSLTGVGGYTF.